A single sample gave rise to the 14 T cell receptor beta chains below, sequenced in a study of metastatic and nonmetastatic thyroid tumors. TCRdb ran MiXCR on the PCR reads. Among around 50,000 clones, more than 25% were seen once, and the ten largest hold roughly 15%. All patients reached thyroid surgery having received no treatment beforehand. Sequenced input: blood. Receptors originate from a female donor with papillary thyroid cancer or a benign thyroid nodule (not recorded which). Some clones in this sample may be carry-over from other donors' samples.

This clone came up a few times. The rearrangement uses TRBV25-1 and TRBJ1-2; D is ambiguous. The CDR3 totals 15 residues. Trimming left V 4 bases short and J 6 bases short, with 18 bases between. Per the germline V gene, CDR1 is MGHDK and CDR2 is SYGVNS. As DNA, the CDR3 is TGTGCCAGCAGTGCTACCTTGGACCGCCGCGATGGCTACACCTTC. This gives the protein CASSATLDRRDGYTF.

This clone was counted between two and nine times. This chain connects TRBV30 to TRBJ1-1; D ambiguous. The germline V and J ends were trimmed by 1 base and 5 bases, with 17 bases remaining between them. Germline V lookup: CDR1 GTSNPN, CDR2 SVGIG (reference sequence). The CDR3 totals 15 residues. The CDR3 loop is CAWSGVGSPRTEAFF. CDR3 nucleotides: TGTGCCTGGAGTGGAGTCGGAAGCCCGAGGACTGAAGCTTTCTTT.

The gene calls are TRBV6-1 and TRBJ2-6; D is ambiguous. From germline, CDR1 is MNHNS and CDR2 SASEGT. Trimming shortened V by 2 bases and J by 1 base, and 6 bases separated the two germline ends. The CDR3 spans 15 residues. CDR3 sequence reads: CASSERDSGANVLTF. As DNA, the CDR3 is TGTGCCAGCAGTGAAAGGGATTCTGGGGCCAACGTCCTGACTTTC.

The V call is TRBV27, the J call TRBJ2-7; 9 bases are a match to TRBD2. This CDR3 spans 15 amino acids. Germline CDR1 reads MNHEY; CDR2 reads SMNVEV (reference sequence). The J segment lost 9 bases and the V segment lost 8 bases, leaving 17 bases of the junction unmatched. The CDR3 loop is CASRLTGPGGGVQYF. In nucleotides, the CDR3 is TGTGCCAGCCGGTTAACTGGACCCGGCGGGGGGGTGCAGTACTTC.

This clone was counted a few times. As DNA, the CDR3 is TGTGCCAGCAGCGTAGGGGATGGACAGGGGGGCTCCTACGAGCAGTACTTC. Translation: CASSVGDGQGGSYEQYF. The gene calls are TRBV9 and TRBJ2-7; 10 bases are shared with TRBD1. Looked up from germline, CDR1 is SGDLS and CDR2 is YYNGEE. This CDR3 is 17 amino acids long. V lost 0 bases, J lost 0 bases, and 6 bases stayed unmatched.

In regard to this clone: A much larger clone differs from this one at a single base, so this may be a read error. Because it lacks the conserved phenylalanine or tryptophan at the end, this CDR3 is likely a read error. The V gene is TRBV20-1, the J gene TRBJ1-2, with D unclear. The germline CDR1 and CDR2 sequences are DFQATT and SNEGSKA (reference sequence). The V end lost 8 bases, the J end lost 6 bases, and 25 bases lay between the germline ends. This CDR3 has 15 residues. The DNA for the CDR3 is TGCAGTCCACCCACACCCCGGAACTCAGGCCATGGCTACACCTAC. The encoded protein is CSPPTPRNSGHGYTY.

This chain uses TRBV5-4 with TRBJ2-2; TRBD1 agrees at 9 bases. Germline-derived CDR1 and CDR2 are SGHNT and YYREEE (reference sequence). CDR3 length equals 15 residues. With 4 bases clipped from V and 6 bases from J, the junction kept 7 bases outside the gene matches. The CDR3: CASSRDRVLAGELFF. The CDR3 DNA sequence: TGTGCCAGCAGCCGGGACAGGGTTTTGGCCGGGGAGCTGTTTTTT.

This clone was counted ten times or more. The chain links TRBV20-1 to TRBJ2-1, with D perhaps given as TRBD1 or TRBD2 (5 bases each). The ends were cut back, 3 bases at V and 5 bases at J, with 23 bases in the middle. Germline V CDR1 and CDR2: DFQATT, SNEGSKA (reference sequence). The CDR3 extends over 17 amino acids. The CDR3 nucleotides read TGCAGTGCTAGTAGGGGTGGGAGTAGGGGTTCGGACAATGAGCAGTTCTTC. Translated: CSASRGGSRGSDNEQFF.

There are a few counts of this clone. The V call is TRBV28, the J call TRBJ2-1; no definite D call. The CDR3 has 11 residues. Germline values: CDR1 MDHEN, CDR2 SYDVKM. V lost 5 bases and J lost 10, with 9 bases in between. The DNA for the CDR3 is TGTGCCAGCAGTCTGCGGAGAGAGCAGTTCTTC. Protein sequence: CASSLRREQFF.

The chain has TRBV7-2 and TRBJ2-7; 11 bases align to TRBD2. The ends lost 6 bases at V and 2 bases at J; junction bases unmatched: 3. The CDR3 spans 14 residues. Looked up from germline, CDR1 is SGHTA and CDR2 is FQGNSA. CDR3 bases: TGTGCCAGCAGGGGTAGCGGGGGGGCCTACGAGCAGTACTTC. Translating it yields CASRGSGGAYEQYF.

This clone has a handful of counts. This chain uses TRBV6-1 with TRBJ2-2, with TRBD1 as a possible D gene (5 bases). Trimming left V 1 base short and J 6 bases short, with 12 bases between. The CDR3 sequence is 15 residues long. CDR1 and CDR2 (germline): MNHNS, SASEGT. CDR3 in DNA: TGTGCCAGCAGTGAAGGGCAGGGTGCGGCCGGGGAGCTGTTTTTT. This translates into CASSEGQGAAGELFF.

This clone turned up a few times. The rearrangement joins TRBV12-5 to TRBJ2-3; D call uncertain. The CDR3 is 16 residues long. The germline V gene has CDR1 LGHNT and CDR2 FRNRAP. V dropped 7 bases and J dropped 0 bases, with 17 bases sitting between them. The CDR3 nucleotides are TGTGCTAGTGCCACGGGCGGCACGATTAGCACAGATACGCAGTATTTT. Protein: CASATGGTISTDTQYF.

The sample holds a few counts of this clone. The rearrangement links TRBV28 to TRBJ1-2; TRBD1 matches at 7 bases. With V trimmed by 5 bases and J by 5 bases, 5 bases remained unmatched. From germline, CDR1 is MDHEN and CDR2 SYDVKM. The CDR3 length is 13 residues. The CDR3 DNA follows: TGTGCCAGCAGTCTCGGGACAGAATATGGCTACACCTTC. Translation gives CASSLGTEYGYTF.

This chain links TRBV12-3 or TRBV12-4 with TRBJ1-5; D not resolved. The germline V and J ends were trimmed by 6 bases and 5 bases, with 20 bases remaining between them. CDR3 length equals 16 residues. The CDR3 DNA reads as TGTGCCAGCAGCCGAGATAGCCCTCTGGGTGATCAGCCCCAGCATTTT. It translates to CASSRDSPLGDQPQHF.